Listed below are T cell receptor beta chains from one sample, sequenced in a study of T cells after yellow fever vaccination. TCRdb analysed the 5' RACE reads with MiXCR anew, one entry per CDR3 protein. This table holds some 350,000 distinct CDR3 sequences, about 6.2% found once. The material was PBMCs, obtained 5 days after the yellow fever booster vaccination. All receptors derive from a man aged 25-45 years who received the YFV17D yellow fever vaccine. Each CDR3 is given with its conserved first and last residue. A D gene is named only where the DNA matches it firmly. Some rows have no size entry. The others give once, few or many, or a class for an expanded clone.

d_gene	abundance	v_gene	j_gene	CDR3aa	CDR3nt
-	-	TRBV5-1	TRBJ2-2	CASSEGNRDPGELFF	TGCGCCAGCAGCGAGGGGAACAGGGACCCCGGGGAGCTGTTTTTT
-	-	TRBV19	TRBJ1-4	CASSERGALDYEKLFF	TGTGCCAGTAGCGAAAGGGGCGCCTTGGATTATGAAAAACTGTTTTTT
-	-	TRBV9	TRBJ2-7	CASSASPRADEQYF	TGTGCCAGCAGCGCTAGCCCCCGCGCGGACGAGCAGTACTTC
-	-	TRBV20-1	TRBJ1-6	CSVSPGGSYNSPLHF	TGCAGTGTCAGCCCCGGAGGCTCCTATAATTCACCCCTCCACTTT
TRBD1	-	TRBV20-1	TRBJ2-5	CSAQSGQGRSRQETQYF	TGCAGTGCCCAGTCAGGACAGGGGAGATCGCGGCAAGAGACCCAGTACTTC
TRBD2	few	TRBV5-1	TRBJ2-1	CASSLGTSGSHNEQFF	TGCGCCAGCAGCTTGGGTACTAGCGGGAGTCACAATGAGCAGTTCTTC
-	-	TRBV10-2	TRBJ2-2	CASSIVNQNTGELFF	TGCGCCAGCAGTATCGTGAACCAGAACACCGGGGAGCTGTTTTTT
-	-	TRBV5-1	TRBJ2-7	CASSNLQGSEQYF	TGCGCCAGCAGCAACCTACAGGGCAGCGAGCAGTACTTC
-	few	TRBV5-1	TRBJ2-1	CASSGNSDEQFF	TGCGCCAGCAGCGGTAATTCGGATGAGCAGTTCTTC
-	many	TRBV4-3	TRBJ2-3	CASSPTGRGDTQYF	TGCGCCAGCAGTCCAACCGGGAGAGGGGATACGCAGTATTTT
TRBD1	many	TRBV5-1	TRBJ2-7	CASSWTGTGKYEQYF	TGCGCCAGCAGCTGGACCGGGACAGGGAAGTACGAGCAGTACTTC
TRBD1	many	TRBV2	TRBJ2-3	CASSWTGGTDTQYF	TGTGCCAGCAGTTGGACAGGGGGAACAGATACGCAGTATTTT
TRBD1	few	TRBV18	TRBJ2-1	CASSPLIGQGQVNEQFF	TGTGCCAGCTCACCATTGATTGGACAGGGGCAGGTTAATGAGCAGTTCTTC
-	-	TRBV19	TRBJ2-7	CAPWGRGDSYSYEQYF	TGTGCCCCCTGGGGGCGAGGGGACTCCTACTCCTACGAGCAGTACTTC